This TCR beta chain was found in a study of T cell responses to AZD1222 COVID-19 vaccine. The repertoire was sequenced with immunoSEQ multiplex PCR; TCRdb's copy has only in-frame clones and lacks some. The sample has about 150,000 clones; about 93% are singletons. The V end was cut by 2 bases, the J end by 7 bases, with 12 bases between. Germline V CDR1 and CDR2: KGHSH, LQKENI. CDR3 length equals 15 residues. Study-level points and caveats: Clonal diversity was possibly underestimated, and the donors were mostly white British, with more females. Recipients of two AZD1222 doses showed rising Spike-specific TCR breadth and depth.

Worth noting for this clone: The target antigen is unknown.

This material consisted of peripheral blood, taken 28 days after the second AZD1222 dose. This chain uses TRBV18 with TRBJ1-6, with a tentative D call TRBD1 (5 bases). This clonotype originated in an adult who received the AZD1222 COVID-19 vaccine. The CDR3 is CASSPGTGRNSPLHF. The CDR3 nucleotides read TGTGCCAGCTCACCAGGGACGGGGAGGAATTCACCCCTCCACTTT.